The present TCR beta chain was sequenced within a study of type 1 regulatory T cells. Study summary: T-allo10 is an in vitro-generated, Tr1-enriched CD4 T cell product specific for alloantigen.

Germline values: CDR1 SGHAT, CDR2 FQNNGV. Trimming shortened V by 5 bases and J by 11 bases, and 17 bases separated the two germline ends. The CDR3 loop spans 13 amino acids. Findings of the study overall: Type 1 regulatory T cells had a more restricted TCR repertoire than non-type 1 regulatory T cells.

MiXCR, applied by TCRdb to the reads, yields one record per CDR3 protein. The sample lists around 64,000 distinct CDR3 sequences; around 21% were seen once. This clonotype was counted only a few times. What it recognizes is unknown. V usage is TRBV11-2 and J usage is TRBJ2-3; D ambiguous. This sequence was found in a human donor in good health. The source material was cultured type 1 regulatory T (Tr1) cells, either the whole culture or a sorted fraction (not recorded which). The CDR3 spells CASSPPNPLGQYF. CDR3 nucleotide sequence: TGTGCCAGCAGCCCACCTAACCCGCTGGGGCAGTATTTT.